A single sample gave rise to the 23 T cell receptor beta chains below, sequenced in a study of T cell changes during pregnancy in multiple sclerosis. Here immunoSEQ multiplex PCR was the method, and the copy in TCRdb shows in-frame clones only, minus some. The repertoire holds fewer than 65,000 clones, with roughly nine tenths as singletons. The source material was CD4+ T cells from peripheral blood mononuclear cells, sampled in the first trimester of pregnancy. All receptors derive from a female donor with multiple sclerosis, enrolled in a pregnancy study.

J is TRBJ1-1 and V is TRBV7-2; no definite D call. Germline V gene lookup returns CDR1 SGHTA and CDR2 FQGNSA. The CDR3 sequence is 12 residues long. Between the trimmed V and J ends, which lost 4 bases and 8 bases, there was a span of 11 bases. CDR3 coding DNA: TGTGCCAGCAGCTGGTACGGGGTCGAAGCTTTCTTT. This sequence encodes CASSWYGVEAFF.

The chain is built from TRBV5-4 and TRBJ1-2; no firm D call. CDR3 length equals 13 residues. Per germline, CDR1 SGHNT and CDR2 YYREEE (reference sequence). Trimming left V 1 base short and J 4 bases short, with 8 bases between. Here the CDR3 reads CASSLWGGYGYTF. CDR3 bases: TGTGCCAGCAGCTTGTGGGGAGGCTATGGCTACACCTTC. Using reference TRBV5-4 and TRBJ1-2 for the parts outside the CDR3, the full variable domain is ETGVTQSPTHLIKTRGQQVTLRCSSQSGHNTVSWYQQALGQGPQFIFQYYREEENGRGNFPPRFSGLQFPNYSSELNVNALELDDSALYLCASSLWGGYGYTFGSGTRLTVV.

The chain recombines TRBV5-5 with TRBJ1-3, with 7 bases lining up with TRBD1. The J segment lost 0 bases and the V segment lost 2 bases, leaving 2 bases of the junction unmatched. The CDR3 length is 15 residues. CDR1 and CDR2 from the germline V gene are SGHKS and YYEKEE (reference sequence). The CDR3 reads CASSLGTDSGNTIYF. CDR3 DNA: TGTGCCAGCAGCTTAGGGACAGACTCTGGAAACACCATATATTTT. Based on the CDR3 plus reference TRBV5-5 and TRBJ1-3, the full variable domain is DAGVTQSPTHLIKTRGQQVTLRCSPISGHKSVSWYQQVLGQGPQFIFQYYEKEERGRGNFPDRFSARQFPNYSSELNVNALLLGDSALYLCASSLGTDSGNTIYFGEGSWLTVV.

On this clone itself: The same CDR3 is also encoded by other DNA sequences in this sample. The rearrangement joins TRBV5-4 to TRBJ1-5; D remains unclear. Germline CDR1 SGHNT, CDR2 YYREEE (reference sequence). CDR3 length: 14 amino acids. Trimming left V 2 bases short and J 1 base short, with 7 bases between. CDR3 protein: CASSLGGSNQPQHF. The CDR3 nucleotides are TGTGCCAGCAGCTTAGGAGGGAGCAATCAGCCCCAGCATTTT.

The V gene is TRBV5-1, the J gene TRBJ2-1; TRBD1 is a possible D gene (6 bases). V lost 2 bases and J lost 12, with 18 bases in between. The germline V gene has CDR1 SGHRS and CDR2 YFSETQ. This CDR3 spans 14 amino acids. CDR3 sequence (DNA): TGCGCCAGCAGCTTAAGAATTACAGGGAGTCGGCAGTTCTTC. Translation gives CASSLRITGSRQFF.

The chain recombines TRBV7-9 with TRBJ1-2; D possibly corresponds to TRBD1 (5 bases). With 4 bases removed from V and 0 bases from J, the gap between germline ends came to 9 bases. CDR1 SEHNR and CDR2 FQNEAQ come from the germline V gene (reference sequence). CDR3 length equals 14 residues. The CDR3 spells CASSYDRPNYGYTF. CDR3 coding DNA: TGTGCCAGCAGCTATGACAGACCTAACTATGGCTACACCTTC.

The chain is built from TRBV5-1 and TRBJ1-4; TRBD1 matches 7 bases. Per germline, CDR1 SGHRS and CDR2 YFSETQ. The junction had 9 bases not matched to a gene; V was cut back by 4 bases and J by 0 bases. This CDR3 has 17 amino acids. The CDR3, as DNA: TGCGCCAGCAGCCCGACAGGGTTAAGTGCAACTAATGAAAAACTGTTTTTT. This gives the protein CASSPTGLSATNEKLFF.

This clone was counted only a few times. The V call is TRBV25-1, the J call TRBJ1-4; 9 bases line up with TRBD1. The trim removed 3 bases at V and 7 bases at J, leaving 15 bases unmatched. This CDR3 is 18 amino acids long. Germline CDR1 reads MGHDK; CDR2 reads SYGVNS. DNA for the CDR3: TGTGCCAGCAGTGATTCCCCCCGGGACAGGGCCCCTAGTGAAAAACTGTTTTTT. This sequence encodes CASSDSPRDRAPSEKLFF.

CDR3 residues: CAISLTGDGEVFNYGYTF. The DNA of the CDR3 is TGTGCCATCAGCCTGACTGGGGACGGGGAGGTGTTTAACTATGGCTACACCTTC. The chain combines TRBV10-3 with TRBJ1-2; tentative D call: TRBD1 (5 bases). V shed 6 bases and J shed 1 base, with 24 bases lying between them. In germline, CDR1 is ENHRY, CDR2 SYGVKD. The CDR3 runs to 18 residues.

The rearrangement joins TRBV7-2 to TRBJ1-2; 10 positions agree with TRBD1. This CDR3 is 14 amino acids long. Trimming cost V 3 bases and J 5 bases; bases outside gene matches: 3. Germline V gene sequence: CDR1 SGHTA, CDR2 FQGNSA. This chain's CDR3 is CASSFGQGGYGYTF. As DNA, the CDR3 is TGTGCCAGCAGCTTCGGACAGGGGGGGTATGGCTACACCTTC.

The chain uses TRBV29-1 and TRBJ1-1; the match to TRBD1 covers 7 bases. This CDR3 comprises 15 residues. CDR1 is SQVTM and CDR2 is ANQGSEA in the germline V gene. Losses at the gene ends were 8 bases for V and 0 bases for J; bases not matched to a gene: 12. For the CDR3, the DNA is TGCAGCTCCCTGGGGTTGGACAGGTTGAACACTGAAGCTTTCTTT. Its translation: CSSLGLDRLNTEAFF. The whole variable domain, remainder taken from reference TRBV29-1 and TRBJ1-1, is SAVISQKPSRDICQRGTSLTIQCQVDSQVTMMFWYRQQPGQSLTLIATANQGSEATYESGFVIDKFPISRPNLTFSTLTVSNMSPEDSSIYLCSSLGLDRLNTEAFFGQGTRLTVV.

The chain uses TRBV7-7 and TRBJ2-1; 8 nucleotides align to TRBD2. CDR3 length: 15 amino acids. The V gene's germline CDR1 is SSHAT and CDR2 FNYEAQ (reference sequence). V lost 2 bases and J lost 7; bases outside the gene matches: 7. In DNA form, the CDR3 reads TGTGCCAGCAGCTTATATCGGGGGGGCCCTAATGAGCAGTTCTTC. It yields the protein CASSLYRGGPNEQFF. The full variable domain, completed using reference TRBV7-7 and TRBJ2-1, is GAGVSQSPRYKVTKRGQDVTLRCDPISSHATLYWYQQALGQGPEFLTYFNYEAQPDKSGLPSDRFSAERPEGSISTLTIQRTEQRDSAMYRCASSLYRGGPNEQFFGPGTRLTVL.

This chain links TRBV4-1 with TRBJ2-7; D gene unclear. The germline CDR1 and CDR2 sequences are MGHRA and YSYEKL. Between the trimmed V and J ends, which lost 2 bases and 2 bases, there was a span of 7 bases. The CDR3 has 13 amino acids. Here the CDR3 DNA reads TGCGCCAGCAGCCAATCAGAAGCCTACGAGCAGTACTTC. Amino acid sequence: CASSQSEAYEQYF.

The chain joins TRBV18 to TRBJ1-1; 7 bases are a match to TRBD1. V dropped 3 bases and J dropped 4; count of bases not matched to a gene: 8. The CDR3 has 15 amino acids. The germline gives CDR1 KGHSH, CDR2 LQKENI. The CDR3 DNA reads TGTGCCAGCTCACCTCAGGGGGTGTGGGGCACTGAAGCTTTCTTT. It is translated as CASSPQGVWGTEAFF.

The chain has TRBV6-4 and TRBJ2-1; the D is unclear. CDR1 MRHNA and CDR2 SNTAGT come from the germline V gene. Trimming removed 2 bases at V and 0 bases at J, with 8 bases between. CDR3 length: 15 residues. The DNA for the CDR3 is TGTGCCAGCAGTGACCTACCGAGCTCCTACAATGAGCAGTTCTTC. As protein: CASSDLPSSYNEQFF.

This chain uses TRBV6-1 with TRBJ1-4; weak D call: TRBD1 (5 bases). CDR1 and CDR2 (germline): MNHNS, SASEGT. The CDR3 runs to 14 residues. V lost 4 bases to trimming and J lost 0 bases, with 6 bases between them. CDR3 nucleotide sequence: TGTGCCAGCAGTGGGACAACAACTAATGAAAAACTGTTTTTT. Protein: CASSGTTTNEKLFF.

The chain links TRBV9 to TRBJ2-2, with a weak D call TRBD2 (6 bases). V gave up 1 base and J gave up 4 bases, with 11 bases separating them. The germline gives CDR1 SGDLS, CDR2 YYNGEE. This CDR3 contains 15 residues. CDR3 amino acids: CASSVLGDSTGELFF. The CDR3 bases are TGTGCCAGCAGCGTACTCGGGGACTCCACCGGGGAGCTGTTTTTT.

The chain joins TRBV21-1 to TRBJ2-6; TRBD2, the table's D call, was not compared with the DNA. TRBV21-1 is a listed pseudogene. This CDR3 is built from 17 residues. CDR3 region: CASSFDSGTSGANVLTF. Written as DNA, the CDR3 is TGTGCCAGCAGCTTTGATAGCGGGACGTCTGGGGCCAACGTCCTGACTTTC.

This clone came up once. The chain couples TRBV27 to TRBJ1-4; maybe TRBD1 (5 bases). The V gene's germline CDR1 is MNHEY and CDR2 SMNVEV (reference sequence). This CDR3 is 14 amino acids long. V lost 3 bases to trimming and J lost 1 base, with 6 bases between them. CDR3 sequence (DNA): TGTGCCAGCAGTTTGCAGGGAACTAATGAAAAACTGTTTTTT. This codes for CASSLQGTNEKLFF.

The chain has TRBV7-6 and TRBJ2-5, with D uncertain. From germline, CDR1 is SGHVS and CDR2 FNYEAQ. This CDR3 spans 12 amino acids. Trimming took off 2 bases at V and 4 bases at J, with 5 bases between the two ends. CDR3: CASSLNRETQYF. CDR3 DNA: TGTGCCAGCAGCTTAAACAGAGAGACCCAGTACTTC.

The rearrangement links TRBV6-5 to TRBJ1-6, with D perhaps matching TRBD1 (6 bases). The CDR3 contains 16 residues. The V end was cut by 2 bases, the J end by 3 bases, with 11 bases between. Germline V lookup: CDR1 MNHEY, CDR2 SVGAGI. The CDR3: CASSYRQGRYNSPLHF. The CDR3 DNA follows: TGTGCCAGCAGTTACAGGCAGGGGCGCTATAATTCACCCCTCCACTTT.

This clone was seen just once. This CDR3 reads CASRQGAGNTIYF. The DNA for the CDR3 is TGTGCCAGCAGACAGGGGGCTGGAAACACCATATATTTT. The V and J genes are TRBV6-6 and TRBJ1-3; TRBD1 matches at 8 bases. Trimming took 6 bases from V and 2 from J; bases not matched to a gene: 0. CDR1 and CDR2 (germline): MNHNY, SVGAGI (reference sequence). This CDR3 has 13 residues.

Written as DNA, the CDR3 is TGTGCCACCAGCTCCCAGGGTGCAACTAATGAAAAACTGTTTTTT. Translation: CATSSQGATNEKLFF. The V gene is TRBV15, the J gene TRBJ1-4; a weak D match, TRBD1 (5 bases). Trimming shortened V by 5 bases and J by 0 bases, and 10 bases separated the two germline ends. CDR3 length: 15 amino acids. Germline CDR1 reads LNHNV; CDR2 reads YYDKDF (reference sequence). The variable domain in full, completed from reference TRBV15 and TRBJ1-4, reads DAMVIQNPRYQVTQFGKPVTLSCSQTLNHNVMYWYQQKSSQAPKLLFHYYDKDFNNEADTPDNFQSRRPNTSFCFLDIRSPGLGDTAMYLCATSSQGATNEKLFFGSGTQLSVL.